This TCR beta chain was identified during a study of OX40 agonist ivuxolimab in advanced cancers. Notes on the research overall: Ivuxolimab was an agonistic, fully human IgG2 monoclonal antibody directed against OX40 (CD134), a costimulatory receptor. Intravenous ivuxolimab was administered to patients every 2 weeks at six dose levels: 0.01, 0.1, 0.3, 1.5, 3 and 10 mg/kg. Among the 52 dose-escalation patients, around 19 had hepatocellular carcinoma, 15 or so melanoma, 9 renal cell carcinoma and 9 head and neck cancer. In the dose-escalation cohort, nearly 85% of patients were male, and the mean age was roughly 60 years with a range of about 20 to 79. Prior anti-PD-1, anti-PD-L1 or anti-CTLA-4 therapy was permitted, and checkpoint inhibitors had been received by about 44% of dose-escalation patients. Partial responses were achieved by three dose-escalation patients, of whom one had hepatocellular carcinoma and two had cutaneous melanoma. Peripheral TCRbeta sequencing was intended to test whether TCR sequence diversity was altered and clonal T-cell expansion was caused by ivuxolimab. The paper covers the monotherapy dose-escalation part of the phase I ivuxolimab trial, which included N ≈ 54 patients.

The trial excluded patients who had a history of autoimmune disease or were on systemic immunosuppression. In every dose cohort, peripheral blood was drawn for TCR sequencing at baseline, cycle 4 day 1, and cycle 7 day 1. The samples were drawn from a first-in-human, open-label, multicenter phase I dose-escalation trial of ivuxolimab. Adults with locally advanced or metastatic head and neck squamous cell, hepatocellular, melanoma or renal cell carcinoma were enrolled in the trial. Before TCR sequencing, CD4+ and CD8+ T cells were separately sorted from peripheral blood. The junction carries 17 bases between V and J, which are trimmed by 1 base and 3 bases respectively. CDR1 and CDR2, per the germline V gene, are SGHAT and FQNNGV. Measured from the cysteine to the phenylalanine, the CDR3 is 17 residues long. Of the read, only the CDR3 DNA is kept; its 51 bases are in frame from base 1. Genomic DNA was isolated from the sorted cells so that the TCRbeta CDR3 region could be sequenced. The immunoSEQ Assay was used for sequencing of TCRbeta CDR3 regions. TCRdb obtained this table from immuneACCESS and retained in-frame rearrangements with V and J assigned. These tables miss some clones; where compared with another copy, unresolved V genes account for less than half of the shortfall, and the remainder is unexplained. Recorded for this sample are fewer than 80,000 clones; approximately 88% of them occurred a single time. The ten top clones hold just over 0.55% of the sample.

About this clone itself: The specificity of this receptor is unknown. No base quality information exists; no much larger clone differs at one position.

On the study overall, not on this receptor specifically: Low levels of normalized T-cell clonal expansion were also seen in some nonresponding patients. Which antigens the clonally expanded peripheral T cells were specific for was not determined. In partial responders in the 0.1-3.0 mg/kg groups, normalized peripheral clonal expansion was found to be among the lowest, especially among CD8+ T cells. On average, CD8+ T cells showed more expanded clones than CD4+ T cells after ivuxolimab. Clonal expansion of both CD4+ and CD8+ blood T cells was observed from baseline to week 6 at doses 0.1 to 3.0 mg/kg.

In this chain, TRBV11-2 is recombined with TRBJ2-3; 6 matching bases give a weak D call of TRBD1. This sample comprised CD4+ or CD8+ T cells sorted from blood, obtained in a trial of the OX40 agonist ivuxolimab. The TCR was taken from an adult with an advanced solid tumor such as melanoma, head and neck, liver or kidney cancer. The bases read TGTGCCAGCAGCTTAGTACTGACAGGTGTGGGTACAGATACGCAGTATTTT. This encodes CASSLVLTGVGTDTQYF.